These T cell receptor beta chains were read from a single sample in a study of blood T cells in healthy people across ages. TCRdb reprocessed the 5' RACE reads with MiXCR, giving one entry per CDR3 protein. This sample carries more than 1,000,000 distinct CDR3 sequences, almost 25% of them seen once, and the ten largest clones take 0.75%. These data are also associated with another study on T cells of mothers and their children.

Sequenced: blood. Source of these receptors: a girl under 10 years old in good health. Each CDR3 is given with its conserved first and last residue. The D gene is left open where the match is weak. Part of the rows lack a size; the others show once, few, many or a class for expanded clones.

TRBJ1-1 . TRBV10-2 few CASWGVVNTEAFF TGCGCCAGCTGGGGGGTAGTGAACACTGAAGCTTTCTTT
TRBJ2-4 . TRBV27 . CASSLMGASLAKNIQYF TGTGCCAGCAGTTTAATGGGGGCTTCTCTAGCCAAAAACATTCAGTACTTC
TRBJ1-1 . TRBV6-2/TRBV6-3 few CASMSWRPLNTEAFF TGTGCCAGCATGTCGTGGCGGCCTTTGAACACTGAAGCTTTCTTT
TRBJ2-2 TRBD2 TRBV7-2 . CASSLGLAVSTGELFF TGCGCCAGCAGCTTAGGGCTAGCGGTCTCCACCGGGGAGCTGTTTTTT
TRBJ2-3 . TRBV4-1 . CASSQERLYTDTQYF TGCGCCAGCAGCCAAGAAAGATTATACACAGATACGCAGTATTTT
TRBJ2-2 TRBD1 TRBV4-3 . CASSPRTGGASGELFF TGCGCCAGCAGCCCGCGGACAGGGGGCGCATCAGGGGAGCTGTTTTTT
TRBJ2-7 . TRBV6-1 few CASSDPHTYEQYF TGTGCCAGCAGTGACCCCCACACCTACGAGCAGTACTTC
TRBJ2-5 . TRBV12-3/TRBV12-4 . CASSPRVEIQYF TGTGCCAGCAGTCCCCGGGTGGAAATCCAGTACTTC
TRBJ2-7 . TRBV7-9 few CASSPLDGRNYEQYF TGTGCCAGCAGCCCCCTTGACGGGCGGAACTACGAGCAGTACTTC
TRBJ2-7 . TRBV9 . CASEEGPYEQYF TGTGCCAGCGAGGAAGGCCCCTACGAGCAGTACTTC
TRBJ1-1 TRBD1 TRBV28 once CASSFRWDSYLEAFF TGTGCCAGCAGTTTTCGTTGGGACAGCTATCTTGAAGCTTTCTTT
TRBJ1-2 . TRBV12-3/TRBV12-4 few CASSFGGSGYGYTF TGTGCCAGCAGTTTTGGGGGAAGTGGCTATGGCTACACCTTC
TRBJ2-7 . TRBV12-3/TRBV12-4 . CASQPSLALGEQYF TGTGCCAGCCAGCCATCCCTAGCCCTAGGCGAGCAGTACTTC
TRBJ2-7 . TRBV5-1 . CASSLQIQTESSYEQYF TGCGCCAGCAGCCTACAGATACAGACCGAGAGCTCCTACGAGCAGTACTTC
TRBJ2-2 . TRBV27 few CASSYHTGELFF TGTGCCAGCAGTTACCACACCGGGGAGCTGTTTTTT
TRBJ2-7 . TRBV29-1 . CSVEDSYEQHF TGCAGCGTTGAAGACAGCTACGAGCAGCACTTC
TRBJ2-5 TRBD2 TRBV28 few CASSPASGEPHGETQYF TGTGCCAGCAGTCCGGCTAGCGGGGAGCCCCACGGAGAGACCCAGTACTTC